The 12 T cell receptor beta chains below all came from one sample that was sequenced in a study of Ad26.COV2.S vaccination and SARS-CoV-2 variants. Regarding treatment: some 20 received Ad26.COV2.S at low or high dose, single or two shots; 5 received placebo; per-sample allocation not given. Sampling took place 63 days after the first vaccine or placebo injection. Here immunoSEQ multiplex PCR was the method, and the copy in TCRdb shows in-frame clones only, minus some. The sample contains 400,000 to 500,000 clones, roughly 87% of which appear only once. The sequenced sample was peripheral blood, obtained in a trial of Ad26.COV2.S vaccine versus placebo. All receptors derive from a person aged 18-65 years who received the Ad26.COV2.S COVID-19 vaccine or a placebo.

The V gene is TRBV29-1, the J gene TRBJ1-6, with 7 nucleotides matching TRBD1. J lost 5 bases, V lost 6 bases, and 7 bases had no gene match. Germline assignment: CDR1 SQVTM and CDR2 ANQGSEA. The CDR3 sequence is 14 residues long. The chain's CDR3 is CSVRTGVNNSPLHF. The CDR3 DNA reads TGCAGCGTGCGAACAGGGGTGAATAATTCACCCCTCCACTTT. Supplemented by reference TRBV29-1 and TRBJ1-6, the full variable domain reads SAVISQKPSRDICQRGTSLTIQCQVDSQVTMMFWYRQQPGQSLTLIATANQGSEATYESGFVIDKFPISRPNLTFSTLTVSNMSPEDSSIYLCSVRTGVNNSPLHFGNGTRLTVT.

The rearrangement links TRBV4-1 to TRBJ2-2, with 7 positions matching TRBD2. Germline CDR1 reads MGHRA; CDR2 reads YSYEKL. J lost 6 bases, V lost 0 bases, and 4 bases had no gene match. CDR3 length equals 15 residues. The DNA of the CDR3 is TGCGCCAGCAGCCAAGAAACAGGACTAGCCGGGGAGCTGTTTTTT. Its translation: CASSQETGLAGELFF.

The CDR3 is CATSSPKGSFYRAREGEKLFF. For the CDR3, the DNA is TGTGCCACCAGCAGCCCCAAGGGGAGCTTCTACAGGGCCCGGGAGGGTGAAAAACTGTTTTTT. The chain uses TRBV15 and TRBJ1-4; weak D call: TRBD1 (6 bases). V was trimmed by 3 bases and J by 7 bases, leaving 33 bases between them. This CDR3 is 21 amino acids long. From germline, CDR1 is LNHNV and CDR2 YYDKDF (reference sequence).

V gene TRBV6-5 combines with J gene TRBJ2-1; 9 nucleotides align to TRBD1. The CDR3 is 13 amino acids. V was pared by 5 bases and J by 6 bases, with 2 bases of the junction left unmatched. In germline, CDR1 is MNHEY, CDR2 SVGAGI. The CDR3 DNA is TGTGCCAGCAGTAGGACAGGGGTCAATGAGCAGTTCTTC. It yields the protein CASSRTGVNEQFF.

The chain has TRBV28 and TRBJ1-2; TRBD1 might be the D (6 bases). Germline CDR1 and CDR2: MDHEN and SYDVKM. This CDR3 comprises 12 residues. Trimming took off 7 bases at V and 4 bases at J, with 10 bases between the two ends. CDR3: CASKDSGYGYTF. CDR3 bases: TGTGCCAGCAAGGACAGCGGCTATGGCTACACCTTC.

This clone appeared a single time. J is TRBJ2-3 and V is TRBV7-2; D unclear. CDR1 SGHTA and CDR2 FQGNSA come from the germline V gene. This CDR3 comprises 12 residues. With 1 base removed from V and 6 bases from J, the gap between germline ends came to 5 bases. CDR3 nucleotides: TGTGCCAGCAGCTTAGATACGGATACGCAGTATTTT. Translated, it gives CASSLDTDTQYF.

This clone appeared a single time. The CDR3 DNA sequence: TGCGCCAGCAGCCATCGCCGGGCGGGACAGATCCTTAATGAAAAACTGTTTTTT. The encoded protein is CASSHRRAGQILNEKLFF. The rearrangement links TRBV4-3 to TRBJ1-4; 7 nucleotides line up with TRBD1. CDR3 length: 18 amino acids. Germline CDR1 and CDR2: LGHNA and YSLEER. V lost 3 bases to trimming and J lost 4 bases; unmatched junction nucleotides: 14.

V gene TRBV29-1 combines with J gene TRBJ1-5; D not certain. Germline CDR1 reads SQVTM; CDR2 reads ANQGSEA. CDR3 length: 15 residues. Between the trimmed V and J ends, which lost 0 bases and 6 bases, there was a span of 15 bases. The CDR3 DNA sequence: TGCAGCGTTGAAGAATGCAAGCCCAGTCCTCAGCCCCAGCATTTT. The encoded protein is CSVEECKPSPQPQHF.

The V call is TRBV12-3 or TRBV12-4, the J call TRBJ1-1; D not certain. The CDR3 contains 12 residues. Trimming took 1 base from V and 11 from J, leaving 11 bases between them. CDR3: CASSLESIQAFF. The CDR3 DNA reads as TGTGCCAGCAGTTTAGAGTCCATCCAGGCTTTCTTT.

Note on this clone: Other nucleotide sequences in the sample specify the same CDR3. CDR3 coding DNA: TGTGCCAGCAGCCCTGGGACTAGCGGGGGTTACAATGAGCAGTTCTTC. This gives the protein CASSPGTSGGYNEQFF. V and J are TRBV5-4 and TRBJ2-1, with 14 bases that match TRBD2. The CDR3 has 16 amino acids. Germline trimming cut 4 bases from V and 4 bases from J; bases unmatched to any gene: 4. Germline CDR1 SGHNT, CDR2 YYREEE (reference sequence).

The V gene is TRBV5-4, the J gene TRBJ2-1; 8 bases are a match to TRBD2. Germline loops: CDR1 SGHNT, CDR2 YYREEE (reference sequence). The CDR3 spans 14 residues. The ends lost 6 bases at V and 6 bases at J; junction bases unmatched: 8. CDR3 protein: CASTKREGPNEQFF. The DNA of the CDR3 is TGTGCCAGCACTAAACGGGAGGGCCCCAATGAGCAGTTCTTC.

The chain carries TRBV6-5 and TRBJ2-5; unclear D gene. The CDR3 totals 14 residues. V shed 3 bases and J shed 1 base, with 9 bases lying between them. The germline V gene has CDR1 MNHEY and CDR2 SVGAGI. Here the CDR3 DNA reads TGTGCCAGCAGTTATGGCCAGATCCAAGAGACCCAGTACTTC. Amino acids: CASSYGQIQETQYF.